This T cell receptor (beta chain) originates from a study of blood T cell repertoires in COVID-19. For the study at large: COVID-19 samples collected from the United States, Italy and Spain covered acute and convalescent phases. In each case, the material was cDNA or gDNA derived from T cells, B-cell-depleted T cells, or PBMCs.

Trimming pared 5 bases from V and 7 bases from J, leaving 14 bases between. Per the germline V gene, CDR1 is MNHEY and CDR2 is SVGAGI. The CDR3 is 13 residues long. Original analysis: Estimated nucleated cell counts came from reference gene primer amplification. Sequencing used immunoSEQ multiplex PCR; TCRdb keeps in-frame clones, though not all of them. The V and J calls and clone size are taken from that table; D and trimming were inferred from the DNA. The sample holds under 130,000 clones, 69% seen once. The sample taken for sequencing was peripheral blood. This clonotype was obtained from a man older than 75 with acute or convalescent COVID-19. The genes are TRBV6-5 and TRBJ1-1; D is uncertain. CDR3 amino acids: CASSRSESGEAFF. The CDR3 DNA is TGTGCCAGCAGTCGGTCAGAATCGGGTGAAGCTTTCTTT.